The source of this T cell receptor beta chain is a study of CD8+ T cells in alopecia areata. Extraction of RNA preceded its reverse transcription into cDNA, which served as the sequencing template. The method was immunoSEQ multiplex PCR; TCRdb's version includes in-frame clones alone and lacks a portion of them. The table has over 120,000 clones, 51% seen once; the top ten hold 0.99%. The CDR3 is made up of 12 amino acids. V dropped 6 bases and J dropped 0 bases, with 8 bases sitting between them. CDR1 and CDR2 from the germline V gene are SQVTM and ANQGSEA. The starting material was CD4+ T cells sorted from blood, obtained at week 0. The chain combines TRBV29-1 with TRBJ1-1; D possibly corresponds to TRBD1 (6 bases). This receptor was identified in a human donor with alopecia areata. The CDR3 coding sequence is TGCAGCGTGCAGGGGATGAACACTGAAGCTTTCTTT. This encodes CSVQGMNTEAFF.